This TCR beta chain originates from a study of early T cells in non-severe SARS-CoV-2 infection. Study-wide background: The chains were unpaired, and the sequenced material was bulk RNA from unsorted whole blood. Points from the study as a whole: Comparison of clonotypes with VDJdb favored anti-spike CD8 responses while missing private and CD4 specificities.

This clonotype was recorded many times. Its target is not known. Unique molecular identifiers were affixed to single, distinct cDNA molecules. TCRdb processed the 5' RACE reads anew with MiXCR; each CDR3 protein has one entry. The table lists fewer than 30,000 distinct CDR3 sequences, around 5% of them singletons, with roughly 4.1% in the top ten. Looked up from germline, CDR1 is MNHNY and CDR2 is SVGAGI (reference sequence). This CDR3 region has 16 residues. Trimming took off 5 bases at V and 3 bases at J, with 14 bases between the two ends. Specimen: whole blood. The receptor was isolated from an adult who was a healthcare worker with PCR-confirmed SARS-CoV-2 infection or an uninfected control (not recorded which). The chain recombines TRBV6-6 with TRBJ1-6; D might be TRBD1 (6 bases). CDR3 nucleotides: TGTGCCAGCAGTGGTCTAACAGGGAACTATAATTCACCCCTCCACTTT. It codes for CASSGLTGNYNSPLHF.